The 15 T cell receptor beta chains reported below all come from one sample, sequenced in a study of T cell clonality in common variable immunodeficiency (dated by TCRdb to between 2015 and 2016). Libraries were made using the immunoSEQ multiplex PCR assay. What TCRdb holds here is the immuneACCESS table cut down to in-frame rearrangements. Part of the clones is not present; checked against another copy, under half of the missing clones reflect an unresolved V gene, and the others are unexplained. The table gives approximately 44,000 clones for this sample, with none occurring only once. The biggest ten clones account for around 2.8% of the sample. The source material was peripheral blood mononuclear cells. These receptors were taken from a person between 18 and 75 years old in good health.

This clone was picked up a small number of times. The CDR3 end is not reached by the read, which stops 3 residues before it; the germline J gene fills it in. The rearrangement joins TRBV19 to TRBJ2-3; D possibly corresponds to TRBD1 (5 bases). The CDR3 is made up of 14 amino acids. Germline loops: CDR1 LNHDA, CDR2 SQIVND (reference sequence). The CDR3 sequence is CASSIGQGVGTQYF. The DNA read from the CDR3 is TGTGCCAGTAGTATTGGGCAAGGGGTAGGGACG.

This clone was seen repeatedly, ten times or more. The CDR3 is cut off 3 residues early in the read; its end comes from the germline J gene. The chain combines TRBV19 with TRBJ2-5; no clear D. The CDR3 has 13 amino acids. Germline V gene data show CDR1 as LNHDA and CDR2 as SQIVND (reference sequence). The V and J ends lost 6 bases and 5 bases respectively, with 13 bases between them. CDR3 sequence reads: CASSSIPRETQYF. The DNA read from the CDR3 is TGTGCCAGTAGCAGTATACCCAGGGAGACC.

Turning to this clone: Relative to the germline gene, one junction end is altered; a read error may explain this. The read falls 3 residues short of the CDR3 end, and the missing part is taken from the germline J gene. The chain recombines TRBV7-9 with TRBJ2-3; no firm D call. The CDR3 covers 14 residues. CDR1 and CDR2 (germline): SEHNR, FQNEAQ (reference sequence). Here the CDR3 reads CSSRGQTATDTQYF. Incomplete CDR3 DNA: TGTTCCAGCAGAGGTCAAACAGCCACAGATACG. The full variable domain, with the rest looked up from reference TRBV7-9 and TRBJ2-3, is DTGVSQNPRHKITKRGQNVTFRCDPISEHNRLYWYRQTLGQGPEFLTYFQNEAQLEKSRLLSDRFSAERPKGSFSTLEIQRTEQGDSAMYLCSSRGQTATDTQYFGPGTRLTVL.

This clone was recorded at least ten times. The CDR3 extends 3 residues past the end of the read, so its final part is completed from the germline J gene. The chain couples TRBV3-1 (or the pseudogene TRBV3-2) to TRBJ1-2; D is perhaps TRBD1 (5 bases). The V gene lost 1 base and the J gene lost 2 bases, with 8 bases spanning the gap. Germline lookup yields CDR1 LGHDT and CDR2 YNNKEL (reference sequence). There are 14 residues in the CDR3. The CDR3 reads CASSQASGNYGYTF. CDR3 DNA (partial): TGTGCCAGCAGCCAAGCGTCAGGGAACTATGGC.

The sample holds many counts of this clone. The read stops 3 residues short of the end of the CDR3; the missing end is completed from the germline J gene. The V gene is TRBV18, the J gene TRBJ2-2; D call uncertain. The germline gives CDR1 KGHSH, CDR2 LQKENI. Between the trimmed V and J ends, which lost 5 bases and 1 base, there was a span of 14 bases. The CDR3 has 16 residues. CDR3 amino acids: CASSAAVPGNTGELFF. The covered CDR3 bases are TGTGCCAGCTCAGCCGCCGTTCCGGGGAACACCGGGGAG.

This clone was seen ten or more times. The CDR3 end is not reached by the read, which stops 3 residues before it; the germline J gene fills it in. The chain carries TRBV14 and TRBJ2-1; 9 nucleotides align to TRBD1. The CDR3 extends over 18 amino acids. CDR1 is SGHDN, CDR2 FVKESK, per germline. Unmatched junction bases numbered 8, after V lost 0 bases and J lost 2 bases. The covered CDR3 bases are TGTGCCAGCAGCCAAGAGGGACAGGGCTGGATTCCCTACAATGAG. Protein: CASSQEGQGWIPYNE. The entire CDR3 is CASSQEGQGWIPYNEQFF.

This clone has at least ten counts. Read data end 3 residues before the CDR3 end; the end is taken from the germline J gene. The chain combines TRBV20-1 with TRBJ1-2; D is possibly TRBD1 (6 bases). The CDR3 consists of 13 residues. V lost 0 bases, J lost 3 bases, and 8 bases lay in between. The germline V gene encodes CDR1 DFQATT and CDR2 SNEGSKA (reference sequence). The CDR3 loop reads CSAREYRDYGYTF. The sequenced CDR3 bases are TGCAGTGCTAGAGAGTACAGGGACTATGGC.

About this clone: Read coverage stops 3 residues before the CDR3 terminus; the germline J gene supplies the remainder. The rearrangement joins TRBV2 to TRBJ2-3; 9 bases line up with TRBD2. The length of the CDR3 is 17 residues. Per germline, CDR1 SNHLY and CDR2 FYNNEI. The CDR3 spells CASSELRAGGGGETQYF. The sequenced part of the CDR3 DNA is TGTGCCAGCAGTGAACTTCGAGCGGGGGGCGGTGGGGAGACG.

This clone was counted at least ten times. The CDR3 spells CASSVNARVAGVEQFF. CDR3 DNA, as far as it was read: TGTGCCAGCAGTGTTAATGCACGAGTAGCGGGAGTTGAG. The chain combines TRBV2 with TRBJ2-1; 9 nucleotides match TRBD2. The read stops 3 residues short of the end of the CDR3; the missing end is completed from the germline J gene. Trimming removed 4 bases from V and 9 bases from J; junction bases left unmatched: 13. The length of the CDR3 is 16 residues. Germline V CDR1 and CDR2: SNHLY, FYNNEI. Full variable domain (outside the CDR3, taken from reference TRBV2 and TRBJ2-1): EPEVTQTPSHQVTQMGQEVILRCVPISNHLYFYWYRQILGQKVEFLVSFYNNEISEKSEIFDDQFSVERPDGSNFTLKIRSTKLEDSAMYFCASSVNARVAGVEQFFGPGTRLTVL.

This clone was recorded many times. The sequenced fragment ends 3 residues before the CDR3 boundary, so the rest is inferred from the germline J gene. V gene TRBV30 combines with J gene TRBJ1-2; 9 nucleotides line up with TRBD1. Germline V lookup: CDR1 GTSNPN, CDR2 SVGIG (reference sequence). The CDR3 runs to 14 residues. V lost 0 bases and J lost 4; bases outside the gene matches: 3. CDR3 amino acids: CAWSVTGGTYGYTF. CDR3 DNA, as far as it was read: TGTGCCTGGAGTGTAACAGGGGGCACCTATGGC. The whole variable domain, remainder taken from reference TRBV30 and TRBJ1-2, is SQTIHQWPATLVQPVGSPLSLECTVEGTSNPNLYWYRQAAGRGLQLLFYSVGIGQISSEVPQNLSASRPQDRQFILSSKKLLLSDSGFYLCAWSVTGGTYGYTFGSGTRLTVV.

Many counts were recorded for this clone. The read ends 3 residues early relative to the CDR3; the germline J gene fills the gap. The chain is built from TRBV20-1 and TRBJ1-4; tentative D call: TRBD1 (5 bases). This CDR3 contains 16 residues. CDR1 is DFQATT and CDR2 is SNEGSKA in the germline V gene (reference sequence). Trimming shortened V by 2 bases and J by 5 bases, and 18 bases separated the two germline ends. CDR3 loop: CSARHAWQGANEKLFF. The sequenced CDR3 bases are TGCAGTGCTAGACACGCCTGGCAGGGAGCGAATGAAAAA.

This clone appeared many times. The read ends 3 residues before the CDR3 terminus; that terminus is restored from the germline J gene. This chain connects TRBV7-9 to TRBJ1-6; possibly TRBD1 for D (6 bases). The V gene lost 10 bases and the J gene lost 8 bases, with 21 bases spanning the gap. This CDR3 region has 15 residues. Germline V gene sequence: CDR1 SEHNR, CDR2 FQNEAQ (reference sequence). CDR3 residues: CAIQEGGQPDSPLHF. The sequenced CDR3 bases are TGTGCCATCCAAGAGGGCGGACAGCCTGATTCACCC.

In this sample, this clone turned up many times. The read ends 3 residues before the CDR3 terminus; that terminus is restored from the germline J gene. The chain is built from TRBV30 and TRBJ2-1; no clear D gene. Germline assignment: CDR1 GTSNPN and CDR2 SVGIG (reference sequence). V was cut by 2 bases and J by 5 bases, with 16 bases left in between. This CDR3 is 15 amino acids long. CDR3 amino acids: CAWSIPIPLDNEQFF. The CDR3 bases that were read are TGTGCCTGGAGTATTCCCATCCCCCTAGACAATGAG.

This clone occurred many times. The sequenced part of the CDR3 DNA is TGTGCCAGCAGTGAGTCCAGGGGAAGCAATCAGCCC. This translates into CASSESRGSNQP. The whole CDR3 reads CASSESRGSNQPQHF. J is TRBJ1-5 and V is TRBV2; weak D call: TRBD1 (6 bases). With the read ending 3 residues before the CDR3 end, the germline J gene is used to fill in that end. The V gene lost 3 bases and the J gene lost 1 base, with 10 bases spanning the gap. The CDR3 consists of 15 residues. CDR1 is SNHLY, CDR2 FYNNEI, per germline.

This clone has a count of ten or more. Read sequence stops 3 residues before the CDR3 end, and the germline J gene provides the missing end. The J gene is TRBJ2-5, the V gene TRBV28; tentative D call: TRBD1 (7 bases). This CDR3 spans 13 amino acids. The germline gives CDR1 MDHEN, CDR2 SYDVKM. The V gene lost 5 bases and the J gene lost 5 bases, with 12 bases spanning the gap. The DNA read from the CDR3 is TGTGCCAGCAGTCTGACAGGGACTGAGACC. Its protein is CASSLTGTET. The entire CDR3 is CASSLTGTETQYF.